This T cell receptor beta chain was profiled in a study of Ad26.COV2.S vaccination and SARS-CoV-2 variants. Study at large: Doses of Ad26.COV2.S were injected into muscle once or twice, 56 days apart. Study-wide findings and caveats: The breadth of spike-specific CD8+ and CD4+ T cell responses after vaccination was reportedly substantial. Overall T cell responses may have been underestimated by the analyses of TCR breadth and depth.

The CDR3 runs 17 residues. On this clone: The antigen is unknown.

Indicated treatment: around 19 received Ad26.COV2.S at low or high dose, single or two shots; about 5 received placebo; per-sample allocation not given. Sample collection was performed on day 63 after the first vaccine or placebo injection. The study used a vaccine consisting of an Ad26 vector that expressed Wuhan-strain SARS-CoV-2 spike. The assay was immunoSEQ multiplex PCR, and TCRdb's table has in-frame clones only and misses some. Counted here are 500,000 or so clones, roughly nine tenths occurring once; the ten biggest clones make up 2% to 3%. The origin of this receptor is a person between 18 and 60 years old who received the Ad26.COV2.S COVID-19 vaccine or a placebo. The chain combines TRBV21-1 with TRBJ2-1; no check of the table's D call, TRBD1, against the DNA was made. TRBV21-1 is given as a pseudogene. The sequenced sample was peripheral blood, obtained in a trial of Ad26.COV2.S vaccine versus placebo. The CDR3 sequence is CASSKAGRTGANNEQFF. As DNA, the CDR3 is TGTGCCAGCAGCAAAGCGGGAAGGACAGGGGCGAACAATGAGCAGTTCTTC.